The 30 T cell receptor beta chains given below trace back to one sample, sequenced in a study of blood T cell repertoires in COVID-19. Method: immunoSEQ multiplex PCR; TCRdb's copy keeps in-frame clones and lacks some. The sample holds 250,000 to 350,000 clones, about 92% seen once. Input material: PBMCs or T cells enriched from blood (not recorded which). The source of these receptors is a woman aged 25-40 years who had recovered from COVID-19.

The chain employs TRBV5-6 and TRBJ2-7; 7 nucleotides align to TRBD1. Germline V gives CDR1 SGHDT, CDR2 YYEEEE. V shed 2 bases, J shed 4 bases, and the junction held 6 bases outside the gene matches. The CDR3 totals 14 residues. The CDR3 DNA sequence: TGTGCCAGCAGCTTTTATGACAGGGAGTACGAGCAGTACTTC. Translated, it gives CASSFYDREYEQYF.

V usage is TRBV15 and J usage is TRBJ1-4, with D possibly TRBD1 on 6 matching bases. Germline lookup yields CDR1 LNHNV and CDR2 YYDKDF (reference sequence). CDR3 length: 16 residues. The V end was cut by 2 bases, the J end by 4 bases, with 14 bases between. The CDR3 loop is CATSRKRQAYNEKLFF. DNA of the CDR3: TGTGCCACCAGCAGAAAACGACAGGCTTATAATGAAAAACTGTTTTTT.

The rearrangement uses TRBV11-3 and TRBJ2-5; 8 bases map to TRBD2. The germline gives CDR1 SGHNT, CDR2 YENEEA. This CDR3 is built from 16 residues. V was clipped by 5 bases and J by 5 bases; unmatched bases: 13. CDR3 amino acids: CASSPGAGAGEETQYF. The CDR3 DNA follows: TGTGCCAGCAGCCCCGGGGCGGGAGCGGGGGAGGAGACCCAGTACTTC.

This chain joins TRBV24-1 and TRBJ2-5, with TRBD1 matching over 9 bases. V shed 4 bases and J 5 bases; nucleotides not matched to a gene: 10. The germline V gene encodes CDR1 KGHDR and CDR2 SFDVKD. The CDR3 length is 16 residues. CDR3 coding DNA: TGTGCCACCAGTGACAGAACAGGGGGCGCATGGGAGACCCAGTACTTC. Translating gives CATSDRTGGAWETQYF.

This clone occurred a few times. V usage is TRBV14 and J usage is TRBJ2-2; TRBD1 matches at 9 bases. CDR1 is SGHDN, CDR2 FVKESK, per germline. V was pared by 5 bases and J by 4 bases, with 2 bases of the junction left unmatched. This CDR3 is 14 amino acids long. In DNA, the CDR3 is TGTGCCAGCAGCGGACAGGGGCCCACCGGGGAGCTGTTTTTT. Its translation: CASSGQGPTGELFF.

The chain carries TRBV15 and TRBJ2-1; no reliable D call. Germline lookup yields CDR1 LNHNV and CDR2 YYDKDF (reference sequence). With 3 bases removed from V and 9 bases from J, the gap between germline ends came to 12 bases. The CDR3 is 13 amino acids. CDR3 sequence reads: CATSSLLVGEQFF. The CDR3 DNA is TGTGCCACCAGCAGTTTGCTAGTAGGTGAGCAGTTCTTC.

The chain employs TRBV15 and TRBJ2-3; 7 bases fit TRBD2. The CDR3 totals 15 residues. CDR1 and CDR2 from the germline V gene are LNHNV and YYDKDF (reference sequence). V shed 0 bases, J shed 2 bases, and the junction held 2 bases outside the gene matches. The CDR3 protein is CATSREREPTDTQYF. The CDR3 nucleotides read TGTGCCACCAGCAGAGAGCGGGAGCCCACAGATACGCAGTATTTT.

The genes are TRBV30 and TRBJ1-3, with D unclear. CDR3 length: 13 residues. Germline CDR1 reads GTSNPN; CDR2 reads SVGIG (reference sequence). V gave up 3 bases and J gave up 3 bases, with 9 bases separating them. The CDR3 nucleotides are TGTGCCTGGAGCCGAGGGTATGGAAACACCATATATTTT. The encoded protein is CAWSRGYGNTIYF.

This clone has just a few counts. The chain links TRBV7-3 to TRBJ2-2, with a weak D call TRBD2 (9 bases). The V gene's germline CDR1 is SGHTA and CDR2 FQGTGA. V dropped 5 bases and J dropped 5 bases, with 24 bases sitting between them. The CDR3 spans 18 residues. CDR3 protein: CASSPGQGGTSGTGELFF. For the CDR3, the DNA is TGTGCCAGCAGCCCTGGACAGGGAGGAACTAGCGGGACCGGGGAGCTGTTTTTT. The entire variable domain, with the rest obtained from reference TRBV7-3 and TRBJ2-2, is as follows: GAGVSQTPSNKVTEKGKYVELRCDPISGHTALYWYRQSLGQGPEFLIYFQGTGAADDSGLPNDRFFAVRPEGSVSTLKIQRTERGDSAVYLCASSPGQGGTSGTGELFFGEGSRLTVL.

A single count supports this clone. The chain combines TRBV6-2 or TRBV6-3 with TRBJ1-5, with D perhaps matching TRBD1 (5 bases). V was cut by 6 bases and J by 3 bases, with 9 bases left in between. Per germline, CDR1 MNHEY and CDR2 SVGEGT. CDR3 length equals 13 residues. CDR3 in amino acids: CASSPTVNQPQHF. In nucleotides, the CDR3 is TGTGCCAGCAGCCCGACAGTCAATCAGCCCCAGCATTTT.

This chain links TRBV20-1 with TRBJ2-7; D call uncertain. The germline V gene has CDR1 DFQATT and CDR2 SNEGSKA (reference sequence). The V end was cut by 7 bases, the J end by 5 bases, with 12 bases between. This CDR3 comprises 11 residues. The CDR3 sequence: CSVRQAHEQYF. The CDR3 bases are TGCAGTGTCCGGCAGGCCCACGAGCAGTACTTC.

The chain recombines TRBV5-1 with TRBJ2-2; 11 bases are a match to TRBD1. The CDR3 sequence is 16 residues long. Per germline, CDR1 SGHRS and CDR2 YFSETQ. Trimming cost V 4 bases and J 1 base; bases outside gene matches: 3. The CDR3 spells CASSRTGGRNTGELFF. CDR3 DNA: TGCGCCAGCAGCCGGACAGGGGGCCGGAACACCGGGGAGCTGTTTTTT. Supplemented by reference TRBV5-1 and TRBJ2-2, the full variable domain reads KAGVTQTPRYLIKTRGQQVTLSCSPISGHRSVSWYQQTPGQGLQFLFEYFSETQRNKGNFPGRFSGRQFSNSRSEMNVSTLELGDSALYLCASSRTGGRNTGELFFGEGSRLTVL.

The chain links TRBV7-2 to TRBJ2-7, with TRBD2 matching over 8 bases. There are 14 residues in the CDR3. CDR1 and CDR2 from the germline V gene are SGHTA and FQGNSA. The V gene end was trimmed by 7 bases and the J gene end by 0 bases; junction bases not matched to a gene: 5. This CDR3 reads CASKGGRNSYEQYF. In DNA form, the CDR3 reads TGTGCCAGCAAGGGCGGGAGGAACTCCTACGAGCAGTACTTC.

This rearrangement joins TRBV27 to TRBJ2-7, with 11 nucleotides matching TRBD1. Unmatched junction bases numbered 3, after V lost 8 bases and J lost 6 bases. This CDR3 has 12 residues. The germline V gene encodes CDR1 MNHEY and CDR2 SMNVEV (reference sequence). In nucleotides, the CDR3 is TGTGCCAGCGGACAGGGGGCAGGCGAGCAGTACTTC. It translates to CASGQGAGEQYF.

This chain uses TRBV12-3 or TRBV12-4 with TRBJ1-1; D uncertain. Trimming removed 7 bases from V and 9 bases from J, with 18 bases in between. The CDR3 covers 13 residues. CDR3 nucleotides: TGTGCCAGCACCTCACGGGCGGGTGATAAAGCTTTCTTT. It is translated as CASTSRAGDKAFF.

The chain combines TRBV3-1 (or the pseudogene TRBV3-2) with TRBJ1-3; 7 bases fit TRBD1. This CDR3 spans 16 amino acids. V shed 1 base and J 2 bases; nucleotides not matched to a gene: 5. Germline values: CDR1 LGHDT, CDR2 YNNKEL (reference sequence). CDR3 coding DNA: TGTGCCAGCAGCCAAGGGACGCAGGGGGCTGGAAACACCATATATTTT. Protein: CASSQGTQGAGNTIYF.

The gene calls are TRBV11-2 and TRBJ2-7; D possibly corresponds to TRBD2 (6 bases). The CDR3 covers 14 residues. Germline assignment: CDR1 SGHAT and CDR2 FQNNGV. The V end lost 5 bases, the J end lost 2 bases, and 13 bases lay between the germline ends. CDR3 bases: TGTGCCAGCAGCGCCGGGACTCGGGCCTACGAGCAGTACTTC. Amino acid sequence: CASSAGTRAYEQYF.

The chain is built from TRBV24-1 and TRBJ2-1; D is perhaps TRBD2 (6 bases). V was trimmed by 0 bases and J by 5 bases, leaving 7 bases between them. The V gene's germline CDR1 is KGHDR and CDR2 SFDVKD. The CDR3 sequence is 14 residues long. DNA of the CDR3: TGTGCCACCAGTGATTTGGGAGGGGACAATGAGCAGTTCTTC. It translates to CATSDLGGDNEQFF.

The table lists this clone with a count of one. The rearrangement uses TRBV28 and TRBJ1-1; TRBD1 matches 7 bases. V lost 4 bases to trimming and J lost 1 base; unmatched junction nucleotides: 6. The CDR3 consists of 15 residues. Germline lookup yields CDR1 MDHEN and CDR2 SYDVKM. CDR3 nucleotide sequence: TGTGCCAGCAGTTCTTCCGGGACAGCGAACACTGAAGCTTTCTTT. Translation gives CASSSSGTANTEAFF.

The chain combines TRBV7-9 with TRBJ1-2, with a tentative D call TRBD1 (6 bases). CDR3 length: 15 amino acids. V was cut by 5 bases and J by 2 bases, with 15 bases left in between. Germline V CDR1 and CDR2: SEHNR, FQNEAQ (reference sequence). The CDR3 loop is CASSGGEQGNYGYTF. DNA of the CDR3: TGTGCCAGCAGCGGTGGGGAACAGGGAAACTATGGCTACACCTTC. The variable domain in full, completed from reference TRBV7-9 and TRBJ1-2, reads DTGVSQNPRHKITKRGQNVTFRCDPISEHNRLYWYRQTLGQGPEFLTYFQNEAQLEKSRLLSDRFSAERPKGSFSTLEIQRTEQGDSAMYLCASSGGEQGNYGYTFGSGTRLTVV.

V and J are TRBV5-1 and TRBJ1-3, with unresolved D. Per the germline V gene, CDR1 is SGHRS and CDR2 is YFSETQ. The V end was cut by 4 bases, the J end by 0 bases, with 11 bases between. The CDR3 totals 15 residues. CDR3: CASSTEPGSGNTIYF. The CDR3 bases are TGCGCCAGCAGCACCGAGCCTGGCTCTGGAAACACCATATATTTT.

The V gene is TRBV19, the J gene TRBJ2-2, with TRBD2 as a possible D gene (6 bases). V was clipped by 9 bases and J by 4 bases, with 18 bases between them. CDR1 is LNHDA and CDR2 is SQIVND in the germline V gene (reference sequence). This CDR3 contains 15 residues. CDR3 residues: CASLDGGQVTGELFF. The CDR3 DNA reads TGTGCCAGCCTCGATGGAGGGCAGGTCACCGGGGAGCTGTTTTTT.

The gene calls are TRBV3-1 (or the pseudogene TRBV3-2) and TRBJ2-7; D may be TRBD2 (6 bases). Germline loops: CDR1 LGHDT, CDR2 YNNKEL (reference sequence). V lost 0 bases and J lost 4, with 16 bases in between. The CDR3 runs to 16 residues. The DNA for the CDR3 is TGTGCCAGCAGCCAAGAGGGCGGGACTCAACAGTACGAGCAGTACTTC. Its protein is CASSQEGGTQQYEQYF.

The chain couples TRBV10-3 to TRBJ1-3; maybe TRBD1 (6 bases). Trimming removed 2 bases at V and 0 bases at J, with 26 bases between. The CDR3 loop spans 21 amino acids. Germline values: CDR1 ENHRY, CDR2 SYGVKD. In nucleotides, the CDR3 is TGTGCCATCAGTGAGGGGGGCAGGAGATACTCGAATCCAAGCTCTGGAAACACCATATATTTT. Residues: CAISEGGRRYSNPSSGNTIYF.

The chain links TRBV28 to TRBJ1-5; TRBD1 matches 8 bases. Germline trimming cut 9 bases from V and 8 bases from J; bases unmatched to any gene: 6. CDR1 is MDHEN, CDR2 SYDVKM, per germline. The length of the CDR3 is 12 residues. DNA for the CDR3: TGTGCCAGTCTCACAGGGGGGGAGCCCCAGCATTTT. It specifies CASLTGGEPQHF.

On this clone: This specimen includes other DNA sequences encoding the same CDR3. The CDR3 loop reads CASSAGVNTEAFF. The CDR3 region has the DNA TGTGCCAGCAGTGCAGGGGTGAACACTGAAGCTTTCTTT. The V call is TRBV28, the J call TRBJ1-1; perhaps TRBD1 as D (6 bases). V lost 5 bases, J lost 0 bases, and 7 bases lay in between. The CDR3 loop spans 13 amino acids. Germline CDR1 is MDHEN and CDR2 is SYDVKM.

J is TRBJ2-7 and V is TRBV7-2; D gene unclear. Germline CDR1 is SGHTA and CDR2 is FQGNSA. This CDR3 is 12 amino acids long. Trimming stripped 4 bases from V and 0 bases from J, with 4 bases between. CDR3 amino acids: CASSSISYEQYF. The CDR3 DNA reads TGTGCCAGCAGCTCCATCTCCTACGAGCAGTACTTC. Looking up the rest from reference TRBV7-2 and TRBJ2-7 gives the full variable domain: GAGVSQSPSNKVTEKGKDVELRCDPISGHTALYWYRQSLGQGLEFLIYFQGNSAPDKSGLPSDRFSAERTGGSVSTLTIQRTQQEDSAVYLCASSSISYEQYFGPGTRLTVT.

The J gene is TRBJ2-7, the V gene TRBV5-1; TRBD1 agrees at 8 bases. Looked up from germline, CDR1 is SGHRS and CDR2 is YFSETQ. The CDR3 covers 14 residues. V was pared by 4 bases and J by 3 bases, with 6 bases of the junction left unmatched. The DNA for the CDR3 is TGCGCCAGCAGCGTGACAGGGGCCGACTACGAGCAGTACTTC. It is translated as CASSVTGADYEQYF.

The rearrangement joins TRBV20-1 to TRBJ1-4, with TRBD1 matching 8 bases. Germline values: CDR1 DFQATT, CDR2 SNEGSKA (reference sequence). V gave up 3 bases and J gave up 2 bases; unmatched junction bases: 2. This CDR3 is 14 amino acids long. The CDR3 DNA sequence: TGCAGTGCTAGTGACAGGGGCACTAATGAAAAACTGTTTTTT. Residues: CSASDRGTNEKLFF.

The chain uses TRBV5-8 and TRBJ2-1, with D perhaps matching TRBD2 (5 bases). CDR1 is SGHTS, CDR2 YDEGEE, per germline. The CDR3 totals 14 residues. V dropped 3 bases and J dropped 4 bases, with 11 bases sitting between them. The CDR3 DNA is TGTGCCAGCAGCTCCTTCGGACTGTACAATGAGCAGTTCTTC. Translated: CASSSFGLYNEQFF.